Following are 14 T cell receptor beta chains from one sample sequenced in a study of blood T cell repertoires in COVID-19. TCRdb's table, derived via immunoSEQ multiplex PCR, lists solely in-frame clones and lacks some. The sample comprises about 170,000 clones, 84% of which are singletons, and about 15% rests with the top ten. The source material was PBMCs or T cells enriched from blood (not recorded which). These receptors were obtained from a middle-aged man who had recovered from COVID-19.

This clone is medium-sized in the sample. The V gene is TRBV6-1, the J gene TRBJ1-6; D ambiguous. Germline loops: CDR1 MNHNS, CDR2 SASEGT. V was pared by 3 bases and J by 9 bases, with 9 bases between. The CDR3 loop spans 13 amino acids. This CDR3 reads CASSDYVGSPLHF. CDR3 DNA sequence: TGTGCCAGCAGTGATTATGTCGGTTCACCCCTCCACTTT.

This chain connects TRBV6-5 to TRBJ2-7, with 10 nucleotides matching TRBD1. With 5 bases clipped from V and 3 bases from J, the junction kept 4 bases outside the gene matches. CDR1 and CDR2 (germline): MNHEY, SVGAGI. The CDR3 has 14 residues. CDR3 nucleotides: TGTGCCAGCAGTCGGGACAGGGGTCGCTACGAGCAGTACTTC. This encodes CASSRDRGRYEQYF.

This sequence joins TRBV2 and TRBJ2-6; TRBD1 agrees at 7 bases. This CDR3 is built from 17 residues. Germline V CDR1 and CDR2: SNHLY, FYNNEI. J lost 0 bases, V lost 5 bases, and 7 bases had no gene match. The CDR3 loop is CASSSQGSSSGANVLTF. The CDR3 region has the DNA TGTGCCAGCAGTTCACAGGGGTCCTCCTCTGGGGCCAACGTCCTGACTTTC.

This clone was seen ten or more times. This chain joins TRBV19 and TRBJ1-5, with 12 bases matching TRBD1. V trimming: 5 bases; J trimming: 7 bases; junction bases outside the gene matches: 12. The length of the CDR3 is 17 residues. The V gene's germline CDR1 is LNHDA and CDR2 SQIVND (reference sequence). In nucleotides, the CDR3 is TGTGCCAGTAGTTCATCTTGGGACAGGGGGCGTGGACAGCCCCAGCATTTT. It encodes CASSSSWDRGRGQPQHF.

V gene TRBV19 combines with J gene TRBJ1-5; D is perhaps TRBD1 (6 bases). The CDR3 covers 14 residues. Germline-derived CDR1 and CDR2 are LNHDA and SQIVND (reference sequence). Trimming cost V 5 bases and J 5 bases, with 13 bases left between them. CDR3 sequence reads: CASSPRGGHQPQHF. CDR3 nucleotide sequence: TGTGCCAGTAGTCCCCGCGGGGGCCATCAGCCCCAGCATTTT.

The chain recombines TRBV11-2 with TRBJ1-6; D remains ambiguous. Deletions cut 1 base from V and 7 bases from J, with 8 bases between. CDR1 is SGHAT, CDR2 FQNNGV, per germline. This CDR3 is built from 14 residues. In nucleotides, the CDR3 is TGTGCCAGCAGCTTAGTCGGTCTGAATTCACCCCTCCACTTT. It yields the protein CASSLVGLNSPLHF.

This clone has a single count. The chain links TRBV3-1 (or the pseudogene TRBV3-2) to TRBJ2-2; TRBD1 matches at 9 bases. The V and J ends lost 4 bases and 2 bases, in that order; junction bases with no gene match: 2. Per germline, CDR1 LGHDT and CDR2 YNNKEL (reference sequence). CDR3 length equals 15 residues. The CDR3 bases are TGTGCCAGCAGCCGGGACAGGGCTAACACCGGGGAGCTGTTTTTT. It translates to CASSRDRANTGELFF.

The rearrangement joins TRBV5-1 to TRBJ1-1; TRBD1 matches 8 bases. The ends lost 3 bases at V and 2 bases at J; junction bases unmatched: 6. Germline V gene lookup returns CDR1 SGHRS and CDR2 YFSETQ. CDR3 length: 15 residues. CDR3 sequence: CASSYYRGGNTEAFF. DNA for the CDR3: TGCGCCAGCAGCTATTACAGGGGGGGAAACACTGAAGCTTTCTTT.

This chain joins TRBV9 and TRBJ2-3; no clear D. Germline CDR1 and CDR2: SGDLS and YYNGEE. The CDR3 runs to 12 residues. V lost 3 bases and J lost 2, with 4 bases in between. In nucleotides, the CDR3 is TGTGCCAGCAGCGCTAACACAGATACGCAGTATTTT. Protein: CASSANTDTQYF.

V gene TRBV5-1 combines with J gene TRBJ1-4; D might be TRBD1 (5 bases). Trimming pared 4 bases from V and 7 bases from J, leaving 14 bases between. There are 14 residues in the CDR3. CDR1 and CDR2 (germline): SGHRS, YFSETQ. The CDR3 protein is CASSTGGGAEKLFF. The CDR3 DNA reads TGCGCCAGCAGCACGGGTGGTGGGGCTGAAAAACTGTTTTTT.

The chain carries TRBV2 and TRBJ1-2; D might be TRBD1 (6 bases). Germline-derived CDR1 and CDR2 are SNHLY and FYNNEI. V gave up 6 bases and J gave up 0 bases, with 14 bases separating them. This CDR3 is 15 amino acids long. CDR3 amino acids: CASRSTGIANYGYTF. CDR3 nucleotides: TGTGCCAGCAGGAGCACAGGGATAGCTAACTATGGCTACACCTTC.

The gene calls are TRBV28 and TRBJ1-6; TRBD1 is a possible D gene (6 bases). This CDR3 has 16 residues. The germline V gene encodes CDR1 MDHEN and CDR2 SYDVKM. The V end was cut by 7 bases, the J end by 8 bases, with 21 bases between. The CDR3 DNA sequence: TGTGCCAGCACCGCGCTATCACAGGGCAGGTATTCACCCCTCCACTTT. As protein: CASTALSQGRYSPLHF.

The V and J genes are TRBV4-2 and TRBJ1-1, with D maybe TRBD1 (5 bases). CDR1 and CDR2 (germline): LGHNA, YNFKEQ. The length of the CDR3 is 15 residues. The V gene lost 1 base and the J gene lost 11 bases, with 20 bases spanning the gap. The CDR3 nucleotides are TGTGCCAGCAGCCAAGGTCCGGGGGAACGACGAGGGGCTTTCTTT. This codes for CASSQGPGERRGAFF.

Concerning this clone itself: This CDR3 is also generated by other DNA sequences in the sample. CDR3 sequence (DNA): TGTGCCAGCAGCCGGGGGGGCACAGATACGCAGTATTTT. Residues: CASSRGGTDTQYF. The chain has TRBV7-9 and TRBJ2-3, with 7 positions matching TRBD2. This CDR3 is built from 13 residues. V lost 5 bases and J lost 1; bases outside the gene matches: 0. Germline assignment: CDR1 SEHNR and CDR2 FQNEAQ (reference sequence).